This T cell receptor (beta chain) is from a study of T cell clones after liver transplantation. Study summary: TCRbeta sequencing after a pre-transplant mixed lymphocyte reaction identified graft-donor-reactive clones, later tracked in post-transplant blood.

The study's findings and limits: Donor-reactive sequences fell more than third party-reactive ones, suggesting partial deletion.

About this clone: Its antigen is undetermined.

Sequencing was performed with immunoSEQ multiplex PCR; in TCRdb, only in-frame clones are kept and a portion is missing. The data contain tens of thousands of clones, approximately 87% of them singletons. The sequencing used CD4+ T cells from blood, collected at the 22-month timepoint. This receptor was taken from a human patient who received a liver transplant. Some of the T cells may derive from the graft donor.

CDR3 coding DNA: TGCGCCAGCAGCCAAGACCTTGGATACTCCTACGAGCAGTACTTC. Amino acids: CASSQDLGYSYEQYF. The chain combines TRBV4-3 with TRBJ2-7; unclear D gene. The CDR3 length is 15 residues. Trimming left V 0 bases short and J 0 bases short, with 9 bases between. Germline V CDR1 and CDR2: LGHNA, YSLEER.